The clone carrying this T cell receptor beta chain has ten or more counts. V was trimmed by 3 bases and J by 3 bases, leaving 11 bases between them. This CDR3 is 14 amino acids long. The germline gives CDR1 SGHVS, CDR2 FNYEAQ. The data were obtained in a study of T cell repertoires in cytomegalovirus infection. A single record per CDR3 protein comes from TCRdb applying MiXCR to the reads. The data contain roughly 250,000 distinct CDR3 sequences, approximately 22% of them singletons. This TCR derives from a human donor in good health (CMV status not recorded). Some clones in this sample may be carry-over from other donors' samples. V gene TRBV7-6 combines with J gene TRBJ1-1; TRBD1 is a possible D gene (5 bases). The source material was CD8+ T cells from PBMCs. CDR3 sequence: CASSLGQGDTEAFF. The DNA of the CDR3 is TGTGCCAGCAGCTTGGGTCAGGGTGACACTGAAGCTTTCTTT.